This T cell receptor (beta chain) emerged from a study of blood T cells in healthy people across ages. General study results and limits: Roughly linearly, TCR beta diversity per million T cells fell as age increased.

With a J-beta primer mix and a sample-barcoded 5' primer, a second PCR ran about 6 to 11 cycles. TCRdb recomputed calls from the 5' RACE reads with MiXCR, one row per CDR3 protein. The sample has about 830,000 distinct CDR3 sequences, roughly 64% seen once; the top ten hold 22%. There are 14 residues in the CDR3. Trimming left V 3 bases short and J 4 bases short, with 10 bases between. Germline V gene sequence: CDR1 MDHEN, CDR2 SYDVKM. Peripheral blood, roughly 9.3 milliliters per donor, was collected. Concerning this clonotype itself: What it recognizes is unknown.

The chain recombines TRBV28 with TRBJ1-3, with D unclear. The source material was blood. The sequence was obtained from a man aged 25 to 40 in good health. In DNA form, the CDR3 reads TGTGCCAGCAGTTTCAGACACGGAGGAAACACCATATATTTT. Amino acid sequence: CASSFRHGGNTIYF.